What follows are 24 T cell receptor beta chains derived from one specimen sequenced in a study of response to subunit inactivated influenza vaccine. Each CDR3 protein is one row after TCRdb ran MiXCR on the RT-PCR reads. The sample lists more than 200,000 distinct CDR3 sequences, 12% occurring once. Sequencing used non-naive T cells sorted from PBMCs, obtained less than 15 days before vaccination. These receptors were collected from a man in his fifties who received an inactivated influenza vaccine.

V is TRBV3-1 and J is TRBJ2-3; D unclear. Germline V CDR1 and CDR2: LGHDT, YNNKEL (reference sequence). The CDR3 length is 11 residues. V gave up 7 bases and J gave up 2 bases, with 4 bases separating them. This CDR3 is CASKHTDTQYF. The CDR3 DNA reads TGTGCCAGCAAGCACACAGATACGCAGTATTTT.

This clonotype was detected only a few times. The rearrangement links TRBV6-1 to TRBJ1-4; 9 bases map to TRBD1. Germline CDR1 MNHNS, CDR2 SASEGT. Trimming took 4 bases from V and 4 from J; bases not matched to a gene: 4. The CDR3 runs 15 residues. For the CDR3, the DNA is TGTGCCAGCAGTGCCGGGACAGGGAGTAATGAAAAACTGTTTTTT. Its translation is CASSAGTGSNEKLFF.

The table lists this clonotype with a count of one. The chain employs TRBV3-1 and TRBJ2-7; perhaps TRBD1 as D (6 bases). Per the germline V gene, CDR1 is LGHDT and CDR2 is YNNKEL (reference sequence). This CDR3 has 11 amino acids. V dropped 7 bases and J dropped 3 bases, with 7 bases sitting between them. The CDR3 DNA reads TGTGCCAGCAAGGGGGTCTACGAGCAGTACTTC. Translating gives CASKGVYEQYF.

The chain is built from TRBV7-6 and TRBJ1-3; D is ambiguous. Trimming left V 5 bases short and J 0 bases short, with 17 bases between. CDR3 length equals 17 residues. Germline values: CDR1 SGHVS, CDR2 FNYEAQ. CDR3 sequence (DNA): TGTGCCAGCAGCGTAGAGGAACCTGGAAGCTCTGGAAACACCATATATTTT. Translating it yields CASSVEEPGSSGNTIYF.

This clonotype was picked up many times. This chain connects TRBV28 to TRBJ2-5; D call uncertain. The germline V and J ends were trimmed by 6 bases and 4 bases, with 24 bases remaining between them. The CDR3 consists of 17 residues. Germline assignment: CDR1 MDHEN and CDR2 SYDVKM. The CDR3 coding sequence is TGTGCCAGCAGCCTTATCTTTGGATCCCGGAGAGGAGAGACCCAGTACTTC. This translates into CASSLIFGSRRGETQYF.

J is TRBJ2-7 and V is TRBV5-5; D possibly corresponds to TRBD2 (6 bases). Germline CDR1 is SGHKS and CDR2 is YYEKEE (reference sequence). V lost 3 bases to trimming and J lost 4 bases, with 20 bases between them. The CDR3 is 16 amino acids. CDR3 sequence (DNA): TGTGCCAGCAGCTCGGTTTCTATGACCGGGGGATACGAGCAGTACTTC. It translates to CASSSVSMTGGYEQYF.

In this sample, this clonotype turned up once. The chain employs TRBV7-9 and TRBJ2-5; D possibly corresponds to TRBD2 (6 bases). The CDR3 loop spans 15 amino acids. Germline V CDR1 and CDR2: SEHNR, FQNEAQ (reference sequence). V lost 5 bases to trimming and J lost 4 bases, with 17 bases between them. The DNA of the CDR3 is TGTGCCAGCAGCCCCTGGGAGGCCGTCCGAGAGACCCAGTACTTC. It is translated as CASSPWEAVRETQYF. The whole variable domain, filled in from reference TRBV7-9 and TRBJ2-5, reads DTGVSQNPRHKITKRGQNVTFRCDPISEHNRLYWYRQTLGQGPEFLTYFQNEAQLEKSRLLSDRFSAERPKGSFSTLEIQRTEQGDSAMYLCASSPWEAVRETQYFGPGTRLLVL.

J is TRBJ2-5 and V is TRBV7-2; 13 bases map to TRBD2. Germline V lookup: CDR1 SGHTA, CDR2 FQGNSA. The J segment lost 5 bases and the V segment lost 5 bases, leaving 8 bases of the junction unmatched. This CDR3 is built from 16 residues. The CDR3 region has the DNA TGTGCCAGCAGCCTTACTAGCGGGGGGGGCCGGGAGACCCAGTACTTC. Residues: CASSLTSGGGRETQYF.

This clonotype was seen ten or more times. V is TRBV28 and J is TRBJ2-7, with D hard to call. Trimming took off 7 bases at V and 4 bases at J, with 14 bases between the two ends. Germline CDR1 and CDR2: MDHEN and SYDVKM. The CDR3 loop spans 13 amino acids. DNA for the CDR3: TGTGCCAGCACCGACGCCTTGGGGTACGAGCAGTACTTC. Its translation is CASTDALGYEQYF.

This clonotype has a handful of counts. V gene TRBV15 combines with J gene TRBJ1-2; no firm D call. The germline V gene encodes CDR1 LNHNV and CDR2 YYDKDF (reference sequence). This CDR3 region has 12 residues. Trimming took off 4 bases at V and 5 bases at J, with 8 bases between the two ends. In DNA form, the CDR3 reads TGTGCCACCAGCAACCGGGCTTATGGCTACACCTTC. Protein product: CATSNRAYGYTF. Filled out from reference TRBV15 and TRBJ1-2, the complete variable domain reads DAMVIQNPRYQVTQFGKPVTLSCSQTLNHNVMYWYQQKSSQAPKLLFHYYDKDFNNEADTPDNFQSRRPNTSFCFLDIRSPGLGDTAMYLCATSNRAYGYTFGSGTRLTVV.

In its sample, this clonotype was seen many times. J is TRBJ2-1 and V is TRBV7-9, with unresolved D. Trimming removed 2 bases at V and 8 bases at J, with 4 bases between. This CDR3 contains 11 residues. Germline CDR1 is SEHNR and CDR2 is FQNEAQ (reference sequence). In nucleotides, the CDR3 is TGTGCCAGCAGCTTAATGGATGAGCAGTTCTTC. The encoded protein is CASSLMDEQFF.

There are a few counts of this clonotype. The rearrangement uses TRBV6-1 and TRBJ2-5, with 10 bases lining up with TRBD1. CDR3 length: 14 residues. The ends lost 6 bases at V and 4 bases at J; junction bases unmatched: 5. In germline, CDR1 is MNHNS, CDR2 SASEGT. CDR3 region: CASRKGQGPETQYF. The CDR3 DNA is TGTGCCAGCAGGAAGGGACAGGGGCCAGAGACCCAGTACTTC.

The chain carries TRBV12-3 or TRBV12-4 and TRBJ2-5; TRBD2 agrees at 11 bases. The V segment lost 5 bases and the J segment 4 bases; nucleotides outside the gene matches: 6. CDR3 length: 15 amino acids. CDR3 sequence (DNA): TGTGCCAGCAGTCCCTCCGGGACTAGCGGAGAGACCCAGTACTTC. Encoded protein: CASSPSGTSGETQYF.

A few counts support this clonotype. This chain links TRBV15 with TRBJ1-5, with D unresolved. Trimming cost V 1 base and J 3 bases, with 10 bases left between them. The CDR3 covers 15 residues. Germline V gives CDR1 LNHNV, CDR2 YYDKDF (reference sequence). The CDR3 region is CATSRGLAANQPQHF. In DNA form, the CDR3 reads TGTGCCACCAGCAGAGGCCTTGCGGCCAATCAGCCCCAGCATTTT.

This clonotype was recorded a few times. The V call is TRBV20-1, the J call TRBJ1-5; TRBD1 is a possible D gene (6 bases). Germline V gene lookup returns CDR1 DFQATT and CDR2 SNEGSKA (reference sequence). The germline V and J ends were trimmed by 6 bases and 1 base, with 13 bases remaining between them. The CDR3 covers 14 residues. The CDR3 coding sequence is TGCAGTGCCAGGGGCGGGCGAAGCAATCAGCCCCAGCATTTT. Amino acid sequence: CSARGGRSNQPQHF.

The V gene is TRBV3-1, the J gene TRBJ2-7, with D possibly TRBD2 on 6 matching bases. CDR1 LGHDT and CDR2 YNNKEL come from the germline V gene (reference sequence). CDR3 length: 16 amino acids. The germline V and J ends were trimmed by 1 base and 0 bases, with 13 bases remaining between them. The CDR3 region has the DNA TGTGCCAGCAGCCAAGGAGGGACTTATAGCTCCTACGAGCAGTACTTC. Protein: CASSQGGTYSSYEQYF.

The chain recombines TRBV19 with TRBJ1-5, with D tentatively TRBD1 (6 bases). V was cut by 2 bases and J by 2 bases, with 16 bases left in between. Germline values: CDR1 LNHDA, CDR2 SQIVND (reference sequence). This CDR3 has 17 amino acids. CDR3 coding DNA: TGTGCCAGTAGTATATCTCCGGGCCAGGGGCGCAATCAGCCCCAGCATTTT. This translates into CASSISPGQGRNQPQHF.

This clonotype was observed a handful of times. The chain employs TRBV2 and TRBJ2-1, with 8 positions matching TRBD2. Germline V gives CDR1 SNHLY, CDR2 FYNNEI. V lost 3 bases and J lost 7; bases outside the gene matches: 14. There are 17 residues in the CDR3. CDR3 nucleotide sequence: TGTGCCAGCAGTGATGGCGGGGGGTTACCCCCACGGAATGAGCAGTTCTTC. As protein: CASSDGGGLPPRNEQFF.

This clonotype has just a few counts. The genes are TRBV6-1 and TRBJ2-7; D uncertain. This CDR3 is built from 13 residues. V lost 2 bases to trimming and J lost 2 bases, with 7 bases between them. Germline V gene sequence: CDR1 MNHNS, CDR2 SASEGT. The CDR3 reads CASSEHITYEQYF. For the CDR3, the DNA is TGTGCCAGCAGTGAACACATCACCTACGAGCAGTACTTC.

This chain links TRBV2 with TRBJ2-5; D is perhaps TRBD2 (5 bases). V was clipped by 6 bases and J by 2 bases, with 13 bases between them. CDR1 and CDR2 from the germline V gene are SNHLY and FYNNEI. The CDR3 has 14 amino acids. DNA for the CDR3: TGTGCCAGCAGGGACTTCGAGTCTCAAGAGACCCAGTACTTC. Its protein is CASRDFESQETQYF.

The sample holds a few counts of this clonotype. This chain joins TRBV5-1 and TRBJ2-3; a weak D match, TRBD1 (5 bases). From germline, CDR1 is SGHRS and CDR2 YFSETQ. CDR3 length equals 14 residues. With 1 base removed from V and 6 bases from J, the gap between germline ends came to 12 bases. CDR3 in DNA: TGCGCCAGCAGCTTGTCTGGGGCCCATGATACGCAGTATTTT. The encoded protein is CASSLSGAHDTQYF.

This clonotype has just a few counts. The chain employs TRBV11-2 and TRBJ2-5, with TRBD2 matching over 8 bases. The CDR3 has 18 residues. Germline V gene sequence: CDR1 SGHAT, CDR2 FQNNGV. V shed 5 bases, J shed 5 bases, and the junction held 19 bases outside the gene matches. The CDR3 sequence is CASSPGAQGSGRAETQYF. CDR3 nucleotide sequence: TGTGCCAGCAGCCCTGGGGCCCAGGGGTCCGGGAGGGCGGAGACCCAGTACTTC.

This clonotype appeared many times. J is TRBJ2-7 and V is TRBV29-1; no clear D. With 5 bases removed from V and 0 bases from J, the gap between germline ends came to 11 bases. The CDR3 has 13 amino acids. Germline lookup yields CDR1 SQVTM and CDR2 ANQGSEA. CDR3 protein: CSVLPGDSYEQYF. CDR3 nucleotide sequence: TGCAGCGTTCTTCCAGGAGACTCCTACGAGCAGTACTTC.

The chain employs TRBV19 and TRBJ2-1; 10 bases agree with TRBD2. J lost 12 bases, V lost 8 bases, and 16 bases had no gene match. Looked up from germline, CDR1 is LNHDA and CDR2 is SQIVND (reference sequence). CDR3 size: 15 residues. The CDR3 loop is CASSSRMSSGSSQFF. The CDR3, as DNA: TGTGCCAGTTCGTCCAGGATGTCTAGCGGGAGTTCGCAGTTCTTC.